This T cell receptor beta chain was sequenced for a study of immune evolution from preneoplasia to lung adenocarcinoma. General study results and limits: Clonality was highest in normal lung, lower in later-stage lesions apparently.

The method was immunoSEQ multiplex PCR; TCRdb's version includes in-frame clones alone and lacks a portion of them. The sample consists of about 4,700 clones, less than 85% of them appearing once. Germline lookup yields CDR1 WSHSY and CDR2 SAAADI. Losses at the gene ends were 4 bases for V and 0 bases for J; bases not matched to a gene: 10. This CDR3 spans 17 amino acids. In the case of this clone: Its specificity is not known.

Sequencing was done on a sample of FFPE adjacent normal lung tissue. The rearrangement joins TRBV10-2 to TRBJ2-7, with 9 bases aligning to TRBD1. This receptor was taken from a person between 60 and 79 years old with lung adenocarcinoma. In DNA, the CDR3 is TGCGCCAGCAGTGCTACAGGGGGCGCATTGGGCTCCTACGAGCAGTACTTC. Encoded protein: CASSATGGALGSYEQYF.